The rows below give T cell receptor beta chains drawn from one sample of a study of T cell repertoires in cytomegalovirus infection. MiXCR, applied by TCRdb to the reads, yields one record per CDR3 protein. The data show a few hundred thousand distinct CDR3 sequences, around 15% seen once. Input material: PBMCs. Every receptor here comes from a human donor in good health (CMV status not recorded). Some clones in this sample may be carry-over from other donors' samples. The CDR3 runs from the conserved cysteine through the conserved F or W. The order of the fields is clone size, V gene, D gene, J gene, CDR3 DNA, CDR3 protein. A D gene is named only where the DNA matches it firmly. Clone size is stated in some rows and not others, as once, few, many or a class when expanded.

abundance: few; v_gene: TRBV7-2; d_gene: .; j_gene: TRBJ2-3; CDR3nt: TGTGCCAGCACCCCGTTAGATACGCAGTATTTT; CDR3aa: CASTPLDTQYF
abundance: few; v_gene: TRBV10-3; d_gene: TRBD2; j_gene: TRBJ2-7; CDR3nt: TGTGCCATCAGCGGACTAGCGGGAGGATCCCTCTCCTACGAGCAGTACTTC; CDR3aa: CAISGLAGGSLSYEQYF
abundance: few; v_gene: TRBV29-1; d_gene: TRBD1; j_gene: TRBJ2-5; CDR3nt: TGCAGCGTGATAGGGACAGGGAAGACCCAGTACTTC; CDR3aa: CSVIGTGKTQYF
abundance: .; v_gene: TRBV6-2/TRBV6-3; d_gene: .; j_gene: TRBJ2-2; CDR3nt: TGTGCCAGCAGTTACAACGGGGTTGGGGAGCTGTTTTTT; CDR3aa: CASSYNGVGELFF
abundance: .; v_gene: TRBV29-1; d_gene: TRBD2; j_gene: TRBJ2-2; CDR3nt: TGCAGCGTTAGACTAGCGGGAGACACCGGGGAGCTGTTTTTT; CDR3aa: CSVRLAGDTGELFF
abundance: many; v_gene: TRBV12-3/TRBV12-4; d_gene: .; j_gene: TRBJ1-1; CDR3nt: TGTGCCAGCAGTTTGAGCCAGGGAGGCGAAGCTTTCTTT; CDR3aa: CASSLSQGGEAFF
abundance: few; v_gene: TRBV10-3; d_gene: TRBD2; j_gene: TRBJ2-3; CDR3nt: TGTGCCATCAGAACTAGCGGCGGGGCAGATACGCAGTATTTT; CDR3aa: CAIRTSGGADTQYF
abundance: .; v_gene: TRBV6-6; d_gene: TRBD2; j_gene: TRBJ2-1; CDR3nt: TGTGCCAGCAGAGGACTAGCGGGAGCCTTGACCTCCTACAATGAGCAGTTCTTC; CDR3aa: CASRGLAGALTSYNEQFF
abundance: few; v_gene: TRBV20-1; d_gene: .; j_gene: TRBJ2-3; CDR3nt: TGCAGTGCTAGAGAGGTCGGAGGGAGCACAGATACGCAGTATTTT; CDR3aa: CSAREVGGSTDTQYF
abundance: .; v_gene: TRBV6-5; d_gene: TRBD1; j_gene: TRBJ1-1; CDR3nt: TGTGCCAGCAGCCAGGTTGATCTTGGGCGGACAGGGGCCACTGAAGCTTTCTTT; CDR3aa: CASSQVDLGRTGATEAFF
abundance: many; v_gene: TRBV6-2/TRBV6-3; d_gene: TRBD2; j_gene: TRBJ2-1; CDR3nt: TGTGCCGTCACTCCGACTAGCGGGATTTACGATGAGCAGTTCTTC; CDR3aa: CAVTPTSGIYDEQFF
abundance: many; v_gene: TRBV7-2; d_gene: .; j_gene: TRBJ2-7; CDR3nt: TGTGCCAGCAGCTTAGCGGGAGGCAACTACTACGAGCAGTACTTC; CDR3aa: CASSLAGGNYYEQYF
abundance: many; v_gene: TRBV2; d_gene: .; j_gene: TRBJ1-2; CDR3nt: TGTGCCAGCAGTGAATCCGAAATTTCGCCTACGGGTCGGGGCTACACCTTC; CDR3aa: CASSESEISPTGRGYTF
abundance: .; v_gene: TRBV29-1; d_gene: .; j_gene: TRBJ1-2; CDR3nt: TGCAGCGTTGATCCGGACCGCTATGGCTACACCTTC; CDR3aa: CSVDPDRYGYTF
abundance: .; v_gene: TRBV2; d_gene: .; j_gene: TRBJ2-3; CDR3nt: TGTGCCAGCACGACTGGGAAGAGCACAGATACGCAGTATTTT; CDR3aa: CASTTGKSTDTQYF
abundance: few; v_gene: TRBV29-1; d_gene: .; j_gene: TRBJ1-1; CDR3nt: TGCAGCGTCGGACCCGGGCCGACGCCTGAAGCTTTCTTT; CDR3aa: CSVGPGPTPEAFF
abundance: .; v_gene: TRBV27; d_gene: .; j_gene: TRBJ1-5; CDR3nt: TGTGCCAGCAGTTTCAGTTTTGATCAGCCCCAGCATTTT; CDR3aa: CASSFSFDQPQHF
abundance: many; v_gene: TRBV12-3/TRBV12-4; d_gene: .; j_gene: TRBJ1-5; CDR3nt: TGTGCCAGCAGTTTAAGTCAGCCCCAGCATTTT; CDR3aa: CASSLSQPQHF
abundance: many; v_gene: TRBV5-4; d_gene: TRBD2; j_gene: TRBJ2-3; CDR3nt: TGTGCCAGCAGCTTGTTCGGGGGGGACCGCACAGATACGCAGTATTTT; CDR3aa: CASSLFGGDRTDTQYF
abundance: many; v_gene: TRBV7-2; d_gene: .; j_gene: TRBJ1-1; CDR3nt: TGTGCCAGCAGCTTAGGGCAGGGCGGACCCGCTTTCTTT; CDR3aa: CASSLGQGGPAFF
abundance: .; v_gene: TRBV28; d_gene: .; j_gene: TRBJ2-1; CDR3nt: TGTGCCAGCCATGGGTCGCGAAGGTACAATGAGCAGTTCTTC; CDR3aa: CASHGSRRYNEQFF
abundance: many; v_gene: TRBV7-2; d_gene: TRBD2; j_gene: TRBJ2-7; CDR3nt: TGTGCCAGCAGCTTTCGCGGGGGGGCGGGCTACGAGCAGTACTTC; CDR3aa: CASSFRGGAGYEQYF
abundance: many; v_gene: TRBV7-6; d_gene: .; j_gene: TRBJ1-1; CDR3nt: TGTGCCAGCAGCTTAGACGTCGGGAACACTGAAGCTTTCTTT; CDR3aa: CASSLDVGNTEAFF
abundance: .; v_gene: TRBV29-1; d_gene: TRBD2; j_gene: TRBJ2-7; CDR3nt: TGCAGCACGAATAGCGGGAGTTGGGGCGAGCAGTACTTC; CDR3aa: CSTNSGSWGEQYF
abundance: .; v_gene: TRBV5-1; d_gene: .; j_gene: TRBJ1-1; CDR3nt: TGCGCCAGCAGCCCAGGGCCCGGGGATGGAAAAACTTTCTTT; CDR3aa: CASSPGPGDGKTFF
abundance: .; v_gene: TRBV20-1; d_gene: TRBD2; j_gene: TRBJ2-3; CDR3nt: TGCAGTGCCCCCCTACTAGCGGGGGGGGCTCGGACGCAGTATTTT; CDR3aa: CSAPLLAGGARTQYF
abundance: .; v_gene: TRBV6-2/TRBV6-3; d_gene: TRBD1; j_gene: TRBJ2-5; CDR3nt: TGTGCCAGCAGTTACGCGGGGACAGGGACCCAGTACTTC; CDR3aa: CASSYAGTGTQYF
abundance: many; v_gene: TRBV5-1; d_gene: TRBD2; j_gene: TRBJ2-6; CDR3nt: TGCGCCAGCAGGGGACTAGCGATGTCTGGGGCCAACGTCCTGACTTTC; CDR3aa: CASRGLAMSGANVLTF
abundance: .; v_gene: TRBV9; d_gene: TRBD2; j_gene: TRBJ2-7; CDR3nt: TGTGCCAGCAGCGTACTAGCGGGGGAAACCTACGAGCAGTACTTC; CDR3aa: CASSVLAGETYEQYF
abundance: .; v_gene: TRBV20-1; d_gene: TRBD1; j_gene: TRBJ1-2; CDR3nt: TGCAGTTGCCCGGGGGACAGGGGGCCTTTAGGCTACACCTTC; CDR3aa: CSCPGDRGPLGYTF
abundance: many; v_gene: TRBV11-1; d_gene: TRBD1; j_gene: TRBJ2-1; CDR3nt: TGTGCCAGCAGCAAGGCAGGGGGTTCCTACAATGAGCAGTTCTTC; CDR3aa: CASSKAGGSYNEQFF
abundance: many; v_gene: TRBV27; d_gene: .; j_gene: TRBJ1-2; CDR3nt: TGTGCCAGCAGTTTACATCCCGCCGACGCCCGACGGCGTAACTATGGCTACACCTTC; CDR3aa: CASSLHPADARRRNYGYTF
abundance: few; v_gene: TRBV23-1; d_gene: .; j_gene: TRBJ2-1; CDR3nt: TGCGCCAGCAGTCAATTGACAGACAATGAGCAGTTCTTC; CDR3aa: CASSQLTDNEQFF
abundance: few; v_gene: TRBV6-2/TRBV6-3; d_gene: TRBD2; j_gene: TRBJ2-7; CDR3nt: TGTGCCAGCAGTAGTCCGGGGGGCTACGAGCAGTACTTC; CDR3aa: CASSSPGGYEQYF
abundance: few; v_gene: TRBV7-2; d_gene: .; j_gene: TRBJ1-3; CDR3nt: TGTGCCAGCACCGGGTCTCCCGGGTCTGGAAACACCATATATTTT; CDR3aa: CASTGSPGSGNTIYF
abundance: few; v_gene: TRBV18; d_gene: .; j_gene: TRBJ2-3; CDR3nt: TGTGCCAGCTCACCACCGCTGCCAGCCCGAAGTCAGTATTTT; CDR3aa: CASSPPLPARSQYF
abundance: many; v_gene: TRBV5-6; d_gene: TRBD2; j_gene: TRBJ2-1; CDR3nt: TGTGCCAGCAGCTTGGGAGCGGGACCAGGGAATGAGCAGTTCTTC; CDR3aa: CASSLGAGPGNEQFF
abundance: many; v_gene: TRBV28; d_gene: TRBD2; j_gene: TRBJ2-3; CDR3nt: TGTGCCAGCCGCATTGGGGGAGGGTTCAGAAGAGATACGCAGTATTTT; CDR3aa: CASRIGGGFRRDTQYF
abundance: .; v_gene: TRBV9; d_gene: .; j_gene: TRBJ2-3; CDR3nt: TGTGCCAGCAGCGTGTACCCTAGGGACATCATTACAGATACGCAGTATTTT; CDR3aa: CASSVYPRDIITDTQYF
abundance: .; v_gene: TRBV14; d_gene: .; j_gene: TRBJ1-1; CDR3nt: TGTGCCAGCAGCCAAGCCCGGGGGGTGAACACTGAAGCTTTCTTT; CDR3aa: CASSQARGVNTEAFF
abundance: .; v_gene: TRBV2; d_gene: TRBD1; j_gene: TRBJ2-6; CDR3nt: TGTGCCAGCCGACAGGGAAACTCTGGGGCCAACGTCCTGACTTTC; CDR3aa: CASRQGNSGANVLTF
abundance: many; v_gene: TRBV4-3; d_gene: TRBD2; j_gene: TRBJ2-2; CDR3nt: TGCGCCAGCAGCCAAGGTCGGGAGGGGACCGGGGAGCTGTTTTTT; CDR3aa: CASSQGREGTGELFF
abundance: many; v_gene: TRBV7-9; d_gene: TRBD2; j_gene: TRBJ2-2; CDR3nt: TGTGCCAGCAGCTTCCAAGCGGGAGTGACCGGGGAGCTGTTTTTT; CDR3aa: CASSFQAGVTGELFF
abundance: .; v_gene: TRBV6-4; d_gene: TRBD2; j_gene: TRBJ2-2; CDR3nt: TGTGCCAGCAGTGACGGACTAGCGGACTCCTTGGAGCTGTTTTTT; CDR3aa: CASSDGLADSLELFF
abundance: few; v_gene: TRBV28; d_gene: .; j_gene: TRBJ1-5; CDR3nt: TGTGCCAGCAGACCCCTGGAGGGAACTGTGCCCCAGCATTTT; CDR3aa: CASRPLEGTVPQHF
abundance: .; v_gene: TRBV6-5; d_gene: .; j_gene: TRBJ2-2; CDR3nt: TGTGCCAGCAGTTTTGGGACTCCGAACACCGGGGAGCTGTTTTTT; CDR3aa: CASSFGTPNTGELFF
abundance: few; v_gene: TRBV15; d_gene: TRBD1; j_gene: TRBJ1-5; CDR3nt: TGTGCCACCAGCGACCGGGACAGGGGGCTTGGAAATCAGCCCCAGCATTTT; CDR3aa: CATSDRDRGLGNQPQHF
abundance: .; v_gene: TRBV20-1; d_gene: .; j_gene: TRBJ2-1; CDR3nt: TGCAGTGCTAGAAACCGGGAGACAGGGAATGAGCAGTTCTTC; CDR3aa: CSARNRETGNEQFF
abundance: few; v_gene: TRBV19; d_gene: .; j_gene: TRBJ1-1; CDR3nt: TGTGCCAGTATCCCGCGCCCTGGGAACACTGAAGCTTTCTTT; CDR3aa: CASIPRPGNTEAFF
abundance: once; v_gene: TRBV6-4; d_gene: .; j_gene: TRBJ1-6; CDR3nt: TGTGCCAGTTCAAGCTCCTATAATTCACCCCTCCACTTT; CDR3aa: CASSSSYNSPLHF
abundance: .; v_gene: TRBV19; d_gene: .; j_gene: TRBJ2-3; CDR3nt: TGTGCCAGTAGTATGTGGGATACGCAGTATTTT; CDR3aa: CASSMWDTQYF
abundance: few; v_gene: TRBV28; d_gene: .; j_gene: TRBJ1-1; CDR3nt: TGTGCCAGCAGTTTGGCGGGCAGGGGCCTGAACACTGAAGCTTTCTTT; CDR3aa: CASSLAGRGLNTEAFF
abundance: many; v_gene: TRBV6-1; d_gene: .; j_gene: TRBJ2-7; CDR3nt: TGTGCCAGCAGTGAACGGGGGTACGAGCAGTACTTC; CDR3aa: CASSERGYEQYF